This T cell receptor beta chain was identified during a study of T cell changes during pregnancy in multiple sclerosis. V trimming: 5 bases; J trimming: 4 bases; junction bases outside the gene matches: 6. The CDR3 is 14 residues long. CDR1 and CDR2 from the germline V gene are KGHSH and LQKENI. Assay used: immunoSEQ multiplex PCR; TCRdb lists only in-frame clones, some missing. The table lists approximately 99,000 clones, approximately 93% of them singletons. The starting material was peripheral blood, obtained after pregnancy. The chain links TRBV18 to TRBJ2-7; 9 bases match TRBD1. This sequence was found in a female donor with multiple sclerosis, enrolled in a pregnancy study. In DNA form, the CDR3 reads TGTGCCAGCTCATCCCGGGACAGGGTATACGAGCAGTACTTC. Protein product: CASSSRDRVYEQYF.